This T cell receptor beta chain was obtained from a study of T cell responses to AZD1222 COVID-19 vaccine. V lost 6 bases and J lost 2, with 12 bases in between. Germline V gives CDR1 SNHLY, CDR2 FYNNEI. The CDR3 contains 14 residues. Assay used: immunoSEQ multiplex PCR; TCRdb lists only in-frame clones, some missing. The table records over 45,000 clones, around 90% of them present only once. Remarks on this clone: Its cognate antigen is unknown.

Whole-study results and caveats: Most donors were white British, females outnumbered males, and clonal diversity was possibly underestimated. Only a handful of people who got AZD1222 tested seropositive at baseline.

The TCR comes from an adult in good health. Sequencing used peripheral blood, obtained on day 0 of AZD1222 vaccination. This chain links TRBV2 with TRBJ2-3; D uncertain. CDR3 sequence reads: CASRMSFLTDTQYF. In DNA form, the CDR3 reads TGTGCCAGCAGGATGTCGTTCCTCACAGATACGCAGTATTTT.